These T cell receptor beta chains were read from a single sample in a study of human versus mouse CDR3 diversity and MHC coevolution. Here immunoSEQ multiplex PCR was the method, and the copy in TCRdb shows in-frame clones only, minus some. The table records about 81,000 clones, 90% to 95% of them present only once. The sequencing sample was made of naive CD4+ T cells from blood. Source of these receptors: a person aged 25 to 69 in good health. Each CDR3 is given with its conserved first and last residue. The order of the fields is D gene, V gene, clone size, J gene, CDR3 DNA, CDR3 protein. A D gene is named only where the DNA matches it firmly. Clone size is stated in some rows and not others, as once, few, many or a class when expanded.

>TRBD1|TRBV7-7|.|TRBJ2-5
TGTGCCAGACAGGGGGATGAAGAGACCCAGTACTTC
CARQGDEETQYF
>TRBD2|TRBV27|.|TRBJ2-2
TGTGCCGGCGGGGGTGGAGGGCCCACCGGGGAGCTGTTTTTT
CAGGGGGPTGELFF
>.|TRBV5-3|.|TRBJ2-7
TGTGCCAGAAGCCGACAGGAGACCTACGAGCAGTACTTC
CARSRQETYEQYF
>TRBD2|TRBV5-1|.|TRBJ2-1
TGCGCCAGCAGCCCCGGTTTAGCGGGCAACAATGAGCAGTTCTTC
CASSPGLAGNNEQFF
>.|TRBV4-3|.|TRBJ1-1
TGCGCCAGCAGCCAAGACGTCCAGGGGAGAAGGACCACTGAAGCTTTCTTT
CASSQDVQGRRTTEAFF
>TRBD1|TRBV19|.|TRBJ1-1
TGTGCCAGTAGTATAGGAGGCAGGGGGGTGAGTGAAGCTTTCTTT
CASSIGGRGVSEAFF
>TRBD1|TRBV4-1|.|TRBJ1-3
TGCGCCAGCAGCCAAGGGCAGGGGGCTCTGTCTGGAAACACCATATATTTT
CASSQGQGALSGNTIYF
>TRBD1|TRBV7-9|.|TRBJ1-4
TGTGCCAGCAGCTCAGCACAGGGGGCAAGTGAAAAACTGTTTTTT
CASSSAQGASEKLFF
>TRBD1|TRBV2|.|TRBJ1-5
TGTGCCAGCAGAGACAGGGAAGATCAGCCCCAGCATTTT
CASRDREDQPQHF
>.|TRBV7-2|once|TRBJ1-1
TGTGCCAGCAGCCCTTTTTTCTCCACTGAGGCTTTCTTT
CASSPFFSTEAFF
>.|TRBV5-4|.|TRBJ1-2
TGTGCCAGCAGCCCAGCTCTACCGAGTCGGGGAGGCTACACCTTC
CASSPALPSRGGYTF
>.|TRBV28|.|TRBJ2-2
TGTGCCAGCCACCAGGGAACCGGGGAGCTGTTTTTT
CASHQGTGELFF
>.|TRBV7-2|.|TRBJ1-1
TGTGCCAGCAGCCCCACCCGACAGAACACTGAAGCTTTCTTT
CASSPTRQNTEAFF
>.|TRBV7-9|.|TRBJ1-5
TGTGCCAGCAGCCGAGCAGGGGTGGGGGATCAGCCCCAGCATTTT
CASSRAGVGDQPQHF
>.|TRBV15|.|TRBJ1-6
TGTGCCACCAGCAGAGATAGGACAAGTAATTCACCCCTCCACTTT
CATSRDRTSNSPLHF
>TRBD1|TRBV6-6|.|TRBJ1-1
TGTGCCAGCAGTTACCCCGGGACAGACACTGAAGCTTTCTTT
CASSYPGTDTEAFF
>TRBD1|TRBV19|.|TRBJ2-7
TGTGCCAGTAGTATCCGGACAGGGACCTACGAGCAGTACTTC
CASSIRTGTYEQYF
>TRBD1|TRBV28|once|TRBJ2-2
TGTGCCAGCAGTTCGGACAGGGTGTACTCCGGGGAGCTGTTTTTT
CASSSDRVYSGELFF
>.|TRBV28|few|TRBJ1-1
TGTGCCAGCAGTCCCGGCAGGGGTTGGACTGAAGCTTTCTTT
CASSPGRGWTEAFF
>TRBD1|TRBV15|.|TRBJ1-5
TGTGCCACCAGCAGGACAGGACAGGGATGGCAGCCCCAGCATTTT
CATSRTGQGWQPQHF
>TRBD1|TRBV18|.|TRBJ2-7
TGTGCCAGCTCACCACCTGACCGGACAGGGGGCTTCTACGAGCAGTACTTC
CASSPPDRTGGFYEQYF
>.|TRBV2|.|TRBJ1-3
TGTGCCAGCAGTGAAGCTTGGGCAGCTGGAAACACCATATATTTT
CASSEAWAAGNTIYF
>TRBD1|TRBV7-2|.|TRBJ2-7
TGTGCCAGCAGCTTAAATCAGGGGGACGAGCAGTACTTC
CASSLNQGDEQYF
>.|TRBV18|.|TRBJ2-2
TGTGCCAGCTCACCTTCAACAGGGAACACCGGGGAGCTGTTTTTT
CASSPSTGNTGELFF
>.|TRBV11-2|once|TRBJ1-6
TGTGCCAGCAGCCGGGGGGGTAAGGTGAATTCACCCCTCCACTTT
CASSRGGKVNSPLHF
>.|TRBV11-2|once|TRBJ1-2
TGTGCCAGCAGCCCCGACAGTAGCTATGGCTACACCTTC
CASSPDSSYGYTF